This T cell receptor beta chain was recorded in a study of post-analysis software for immune sequencing data. Study overall: Disease courses included relapsing-remitting, secondary progressive and progressive-relapsing multiple sclerosis.

Libraries were made from TCR beta cDNA, and they carried unique molecular identifiers. Starting from about 1 to 10 million T cells, the study yielded roughly 0.5 million cDNA molecules. MiXCR, applied by TCRdb to the PCR reads, yields one record per CDR3 protein. The sample yields roughly 540,000 distinct CDR3 sequences, around 36% seen once. General study points: Patients used roughly five TRBV segments, including TRBV5-6, TRBV5-1 and TRBV20-1, more often than controls. People with multiple sclerosis had a significantly lower normalized Chao1 diversity than controls did. With F measure, samples from one preparation batch clustered together strongly.

This clonotype was observed a handful of times. Antigen specificity is unknown. The CDR3 contains 14 residues. Unmatched junction bases numbered 5, after V lost 1 base and J lost 6 bases. CDR1 is SGHVS and CDR2 is FNYEAQ in the germline V gene. The genes are TRBV7-6 and TRBJ1-2; TRBD1 aligns across 7 bases. The sample taken for sequencing was blood. The TCR was taken from a girl under 18 with multiple sclerosis. The CDR3 loop is CASSLGTGPHGYTF. CDR3 DNA sequence: TGTGCCAGCAGCTTAGGGACAGGCCCCCATGGCTACACCTTC.